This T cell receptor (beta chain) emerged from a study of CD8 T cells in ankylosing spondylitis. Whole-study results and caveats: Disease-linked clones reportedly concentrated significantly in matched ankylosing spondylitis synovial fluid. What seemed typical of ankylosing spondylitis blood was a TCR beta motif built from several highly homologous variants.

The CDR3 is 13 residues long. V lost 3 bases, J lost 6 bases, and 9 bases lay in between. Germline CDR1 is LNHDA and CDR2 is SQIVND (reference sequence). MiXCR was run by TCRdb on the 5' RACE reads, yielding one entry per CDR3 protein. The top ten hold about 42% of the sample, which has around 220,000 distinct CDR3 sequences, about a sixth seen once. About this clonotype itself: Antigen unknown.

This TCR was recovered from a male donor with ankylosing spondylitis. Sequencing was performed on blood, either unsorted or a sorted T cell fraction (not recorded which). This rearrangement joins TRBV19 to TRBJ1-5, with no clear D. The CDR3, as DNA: TGTGCCAGTAGTATGGTAGGGAGTCAGCCCCAGCATTTT. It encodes CASSMVGSQPQHF.